This entry is about one T cell receptor beta chain. The sample belongs to a study of shared clonotypes between healthy human individuals. In the source study's methods: Filtering differed for immunoSEQ, which gave only junction sequences without quality scores. Using immunoSEQ multiplex PCR, the repertoire was profiled, and TCRdb retains in-frame clones only, with some absent. V and J calls and clone size are copied from that table; D and trimming were computed from the DNA. The table lists millions of clones, roughly 94% of them singletons. CD8 cells classed as naive were CD45RO-negative and positively selected for CCR7, excluding terminally differentiated effector memory CD45RA+ cells. Sequencing input: naive CD8+ T cells sorted from blood. The sequence was obtained from a man aged 18 to 29 in good health.

The CDR3: CATSAGQLTYNEQFF. The CDR3 DNA follows: TGTGCCACCAGCGCGGGACAGTTAACCTACAATGAGCAGTTCTTC. The rearrangement uses TRBV15 and TRBJ2-1; a weak D match, TRBD1 (7 bases). The V gene lost 5 bases and the J gene lost 2 bases, with 13 bases spanning the gap. Per germline, CDR1 LNHNV and CDR2 YYDKDF (reference sequence). The CDR3 length is 15 residues.